The 16 T cell receptor beta chains below were found in one sample sequenced in a study of patients with pleural tuberculosis. TCRdb reprocessed the reads with MiXCR, giving one entry per CDR3 protein. The table shows tens of thousands of distinct CDR3 sequences, with about 6.8% occurring only once. These receptors were obtained from a human donor with pleural tuberculosis.

The genes are TRBV29-1 and TRBJ2-1, with TRBD2 as a possible D gene (6 bases). Germline V gives CDR1 SQVTM, CDR2 ANQGSEA. The V gene lost 3 bases and the J gene lost 6 bases, with 9 bases spanning the gap. This CDR3 spans 12 amino acids. Written as DNA, the CDR3 is TGCAGCGTTGACGGGGGAGGCAATGAGCAGTTCTTC. This encodes CSVDGGGNEQFF.

The table lists this clonotype with many counts. The chain has TRBV24-1 and TRBJ2-7; perhaps D is TRBD1 or TRBD2 (5 bases each). Trimming left V 5 bases short and J 4 bases short, with 8 bases between. There are 12 residues in the CDR3. Germline CDR1 reads KGHDR; CDR2 reads SFDVKD. CDR3 protein: CATSGGSYEQYF. In DNA form, the CDR3 reads TGTGCCACCAGTGGGGGGTCGTACGAGCAGTACTTC.

This clonotype was detected ten times or more. This sequence joins TRBV3-1 and TRBJ2-5; D unclear. This CDR3 contains 12 residues. Germline V gene data show CDR1 as LGHDT and CDR2 as YNNKEL (reference sequence). The V end lost 1 base, the J end lost 5 bases, and 5 bases lay between the germline ends. CDR3 sequence (DNA): TGTGCCAGCAGCCAAGCTCTGGAGACCCAGTACTTC. Translating it yields CASSQALETQYF.

This clonotype was detected many times. The J gene is TRBJ1-3, the V gene TRBV28; D possibly corresponds to TRBD1 (5 bases). Deletions cut 4 bases from V and 0 bases from J, with 16 bases between. Germline lookup yields CDR1 MDHEN and CDR2 SYDVKM. The CDR3 length is 17 residues. In nucleotides, the CDR3 is TGTGCCAGCAGTTCAACAAGGGACCGGTACTCTGGAAACACCATATATTTT. The encoded protein is CASSSTRDRYSGNTIYF.

Many counts were recorded for this clonotype. V and J are TRBV6-2 or TRBV6-3 and TRBJ2-5; weak D call: TRBD2 (5 bases). Germline CDR1 reads MNHEY; CDR2 reads SVGEGT. This CDR3 region has 14 residues. Trimming took 2 bases from V and 1 from J, leaving 8 bases between them. The CDR3 protein is CASSYAGLQETQYF. CDR3 bases: TGTGCCAGCAGTTACGCAGGACTCCAAGAGACCCAGTACTTC.

This clonotype was counted at least ten times. V is TRBV20-1 and J is TRBJ1-6, with D possibly matching TRBD1 (6 bases). This CDR3 has 14 residues. V dropped 0 bases and J dropped 10 bases, with 13 bases sitting between them. CDR1 and CDR2 (germline): DFQATT, SNEGSKA (reference sequence). The CDR3 region has the DNA TGCAGTGCTAGAGATCCAGGGGAAGGGTCACCCCTCCACTTT. Translated, it gives CSARDPGEGSPLHF.

This rearrangement joins TRBV7-6 to TRBJ2-1; no firm D call. The CDR3 loop spans 15 amino acids. Germline V gene data show CDR1 as SGHVS and CDR2 as FNYEAQ. Trimming left V 3 bases short and J 5 bases short, with 14 bases between. CDR3 coding DNA: TGTGCCAGCAGCTTTTCCGGACGGGTTCACAATGAGCAGTTCTTC. The encoded protein is CASSFSGRVHNEQFF.

The chain uses TRBV29-1 and TRBJ2-3, with 9 bases lining up with TRBD2. The V gene's germline CDR1 is SQVTM and CDR2 ANQGSEA. This CDR3 region has 14 residues. Trimming removed 7 bases from V and 5 bases from J; junction bases left unmatched: 10. The CDR3 protein is CSADSGSVGDTQYF. CDR3 DNA sequence: TGCAGCGCTGATAGCGGGAGTGTGGGAGATACGCAGTATTTT.

This clonotype was detected ten times or more. The chain employs TRBV6-2 or TRBV6-3 and TRBJ1-1, with D unresolved. V was trimmed by 2 bases and J by 1 base, leaving 5 bases between them. Germline lookup yields CDR1 MNHEY and CDR2 SVGEGT. The CDR3 covers 13 residues. The CDR3 spells CASSYQKNTEAFF. The CDR3 DNA reads as TGTGCCAGCAGTTACCAGAAGAACACTGAAGCTTTCTTT.

At least ten counts were recorded for this clonotype. This rearrangement joins TRBV7-9 to TRBJ1-1; D ambiguous. This CDR3 has 11 residues. Germline-derived CDR1 and CDR2 are SEHNR and FQNEAQ (reference sequence). The V gene lost 5 bases and the J gene lost 7 bases, with 8 bases spanning the gap. CDR3 sequence reads: CASSLRFEAFF. In DNA form, the CDR3 reads TGTGCCAGCAGCCTCAGATTTGAAGCTTTCTTT.

This clonotype was seen repeatedly, ten times or more. The V call is TRBV29-1, the J call TRBJ1-2; D gene ambiguous. From germline, CDR1 is SQVTM and CDR2 ANQGSEA. V was trimmed by 7 bases and J by 5 bases, leaving 14 bases between them. The CDR3 consists of 12 residues. The CDR3 DNA sequence: TGCAGCGCCGCGGGCCAAAAGTATGGCTACACCTTC. It is translated as CSAAGQKYGYTF. The entire variable domain, with the rest obtained from reference TRBV29-1 and TRBJ1-2, is as follows: SAVISQKPSRDICQRGTSLTIQCQVDSQVTMMFWYRQQPGQSLTLIATANQGSEATYESGFVIDKFPISRPNLTFSTLTVSNMSPEDSSIYLCSAAGQKYGYTFGSGTRLTVV.

This clonotype was picked up many times. V and J are TRBV27 and TRBJ2-7; TRBD2 might be the D (5 bases). V was pared by 6 bases and J by 5 bases, with 17 bases between. There are 14 residues in the CDR3. Germline lookup yields CDR1 MNHEY and CDR2 SMNVEV (reference sequence). DNA of the CDR3: TGTGCCAGCAGCCCGAGCGTTCCGAGGGACGAGCAGTACTTC. It is translated as CASSPSVPRDEQYF.

The V and J genes are TRBV30 and TRBJ2-7, with unresolved D. This CDR3 is built from 13 residues. Germline CDR1 and CDR2: GTSNPN and SVGIG (reference sequence). With 3 bases removed from V and 0 bases from J, the gap between germline ends came to 9 bases. This CDR3 is CAWSGLSSYEQYF. CDR3 sequence (DNA): TGTGCCTGGAGCGGGTTGAGCTCCTACGAGCAGTACTTC.

This clonotype was detected many times. V is TRBV11-1 and J is TRBJ1-2, with no clear D. Germline CDR1 SGHAT, CDR2 FQDESV (reference sequence). CDR3 length: 14 residues. V lost 5 bases, J lost 3 bases, and 13 bases lay in between. Here the CDR3 reads CASSPPRRDYGYTF. The CDR3 DNA is TGTGCCAGCAGCCCCCCGAGGAGGGACTATGGCTACACCTTC.

This clonotype was recorded many times. This chain joins TRBV19 and TRBJ2-1, with a weak D call TRBD2 (6 bases). The germline gives CDR1 LNHDA, CDR2 SQIVND (reference sequence). Trimming took 6 bases from V and 2 from J, leaving 8 bases between them. The CDR3 spans 13 residues. The CDR3 reads CASSGTPYNEQFF. CDR3 bases: TGTGCCAGTAGCGGGACTCCCTACAATGAGCAGTTCTTC.

This clonotype was counted ten times or more. The chain joins TRBV12-3 or TRBV12-4 to TRBJ1-4; D gene unclear. The V gene lost 5 bases and the J gene lost 0 bases, with 7 bases spanning the gap. This CDR3 is built from 14 residues. CDR3 in amino acids: CASSPLSTNEKLFF. CDR3 nucleotide sequence: TGTGCCAGCAGTCCATTATCAACTAATGAAAAACTGTTTTTT.